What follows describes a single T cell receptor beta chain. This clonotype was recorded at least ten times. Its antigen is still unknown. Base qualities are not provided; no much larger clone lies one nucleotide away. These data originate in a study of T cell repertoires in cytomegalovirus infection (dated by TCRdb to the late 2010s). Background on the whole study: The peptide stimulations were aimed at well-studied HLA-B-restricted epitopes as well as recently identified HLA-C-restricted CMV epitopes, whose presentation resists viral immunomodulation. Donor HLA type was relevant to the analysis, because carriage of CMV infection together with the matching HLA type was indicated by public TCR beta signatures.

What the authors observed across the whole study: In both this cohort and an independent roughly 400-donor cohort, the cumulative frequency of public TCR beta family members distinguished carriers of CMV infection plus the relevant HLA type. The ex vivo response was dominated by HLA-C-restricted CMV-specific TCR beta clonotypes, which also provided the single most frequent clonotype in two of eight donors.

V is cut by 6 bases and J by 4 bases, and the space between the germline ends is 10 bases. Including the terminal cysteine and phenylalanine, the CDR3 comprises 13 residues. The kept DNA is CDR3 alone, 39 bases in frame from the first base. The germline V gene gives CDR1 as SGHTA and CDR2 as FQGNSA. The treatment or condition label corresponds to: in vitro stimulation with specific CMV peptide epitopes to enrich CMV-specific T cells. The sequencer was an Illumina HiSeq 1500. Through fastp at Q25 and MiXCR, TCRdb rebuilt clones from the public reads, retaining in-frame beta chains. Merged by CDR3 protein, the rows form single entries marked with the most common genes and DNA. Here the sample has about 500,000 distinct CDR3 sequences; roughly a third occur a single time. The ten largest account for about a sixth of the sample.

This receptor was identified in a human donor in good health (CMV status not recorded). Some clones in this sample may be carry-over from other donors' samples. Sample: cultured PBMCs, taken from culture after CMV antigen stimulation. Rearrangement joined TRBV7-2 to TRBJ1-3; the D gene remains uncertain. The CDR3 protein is CASSLYEGNTIYF. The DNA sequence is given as TGTGCCAGCAGTCTTTATGAAGGAAACACCATATATTTT.